Listed below are T cell receptor beta chains from one sample, sequenced in a study of cytomegalovirus exposure and HLA in healthy donors. Only in-frame clones appear in the TCRdb table, and some are missing; sequencing was by immunoSEQ multiplex PCR. Of about 110,000 clones in the sample, around 77% were seen once. The source material was PBMCs. All receptors derive from a human donor in good health. Both conserved end residues are part of each CDR3. Fields, in order: clone size, V gene, D gene, J gene, CDR3 length, CDR3 DNA, CDR3 protein. D genes are given only for firm matches. Size is omitted from some rows. Given values are once, few, many or a class for expanded clones.

abundance: -; v_gene: TRBV5-4; d_gene: TRBD2; j_gene: TRBJ2-7; len: 16; CDR3nt: TGTGCCAGCAGCCTTGGTGGAGGAGCGGGAATCAACGAGCAGTACTTC; CDR3aa: CASSLGGGAGINEQYF
abundance: -; v_gene: TRBV6-5; d_gene: -; j_gene: TRBJ2-1; len: 12; CDR3nt: TGTGCCAGCAGTTACGCTAGAAATGAGCAGTTCTTC; CDR3aa: CASSYARNEQFF
abundance: -; v_gene: TRBV7-2; d_gene: TRBD1; j_gene: TRBJ1-2; len: 14; CDR3nt: TGTGCCAGCAGCACCTCGACAGGGTCGCATGGCTACACCTTC; CDR3aa: CASSTSTGSHGYTF
abundance: -; v_gene: TRBV7-9; d_gene: -; j_gene: TRBJ2-1; len: 15; CDR3nt: TGTGCCAGCAGCTTCGGTCTCGGAGAGGCGGCGGTGGCGTTCTTC; CDR3aa: CASSFGLGEAAVAFF
abundance: -; v_gene: TRBV15; d_gene: TRBD2; j_gene: TRBJ2-7; len: 16; CDR3nt: TGTGCCACCAGCGCGGGCCAGAGGGCGGGGGTCTACGAGCAGTACTTC; CDR3aa: CATSAGQRAGVYEQYF
abundance: -; v_gene: TRBV29-1; d_gene: TRBD2; j_gene: TRBJ2-3; len: 15; CDR3nt: TGCAGCGTGATACCTTTGCGGGAGAGCACAGATACGCAGTATTTT; CDR3aa: CSVIPLRESTDTQYF
abundance: few; v_gene: TRBV7-2; d_gene: -; j_gene: TRBJ2-7; len: 14; CDR3nt: TGTGCCAGCAGCTTAGGACAGGCCTCCTACGAGCAGTACTTC; CDR3aa: CASSLGQASYEQYF
abundance: -; v_gene: TRBV6-5; d_gene: TRBD2; j_gene: TRBJ2-1; len: 15; CDR3nt: TGTGCCAGCACCCCAAGCGGGAGGGCCACCAATGAGCAGTTCTTC; CDR3aa: CASTPSGRATNEQFF
abundance: few; v_gene: TRBV30; d_gene: -; j_gene: TRBJ2-5; len: 11; CDR3nt: TGTGCCCAGAAGGGGCGGGGGCGAGAGTACTTC; CDR3aa: CAQKGRGREYF
abundance: -; v_gene: TRBV27; d_gene: -; j_gene: TRBJ1-1; len: 12; CDR3nt: TGTGCCAGCAGTTATTATCGCCAGGAAGCTTTCTTT; CDR3aa: CASSYYRQEAFF
abundance: -; v_gene: TRBV7-9; d_gene: -; j_gene: TRBJ2-3; len: 14; CDR3nt: TGTGCCAGCAGCTTTGACGCGGGGACAGATACGCAGTATTTT; CDR3aa: CASSFDAGTDTQYF
abundance: few; v_gene: TRBV4-1; d_gene: -; j_gene: TRBJ2-1; len: 16; CDR3nt: TGCGCCAGCAGCCAGAGGTCTAGCTATTCCTACAATGAGCAGTTCTTC; CDR3aa: CASSQRSSYSYNEQFF
abundance: -; v_gene: TRBV28; d_gene: -; j_gene: TRBJ2-5; len: 16; CDR3nt: TGTGCCAGCAGTTTCCGGTTGCCGGGGGGCAAAGAGACCCAGTACTTC; CDR3aa: CASSFRLPGGKETQYF
abundance: -; v_gene: TRBV2; d_gene: TRBD1; j_gene: TRBJ1-2; len: 16; CDR3nt: TGTGCCAGCAGTGTGGACAGGGGGCAACTGGGCTATGGCTACACCTTC; CDR3aa: CASSVDRGQLGYGYTF
abundance: -; v_gene: TRBV18; d_gene: -; j_gene: TRBJ2-5; len: 11; CDR3nt: TGTGCCAGCTCCCTACAAGAGACCCAGTACTTC; CDR3aa: CASSLQETQYF
abundance: -; v_gene: TRBV7-9; d_gene: -; j_gene: TRBJ1-2; len: 16; CDR3nt: TGTGCCAGCAGCTTATGGCAGGAAGAACCTAACTATGGCTACACCTTC; CDR3aa: CASSLWQEEPNYGYTF
abundance: few; v_gene: TRBV9; d_gene: -; j_gene: TRBJ1-1; len: 14; CDR3nt: TGTGCCAGCAGCGTAGGAAACATTAACACTGAAGCTTTCTTT; CDR3aa: CASSVGNINTEAFF
abundance: -; v_gene: TRBV5-1; d_gene: TRBD2; j_gene: TRBJ2-1; len: 17; CDR3nt: TGCGCCAGCAGCGTCACCGGGACTAGCGGGGGCTACAATGAGCAGTTCTTC; CDR3aa: CASSVTGTSGGYNEQFF
abundance: -; v_gene: TRBV5-5; d_gene: -; j_gene: TRBJ2-5; len: 16; CDR3nt: TGTGCCAGCAGCTTGGGCGGCAGCAACATCCAAGAGACCCAGTACTTC; CDR3aa: CASSLGGSNIQETQYF
abundance: -; v_gene: TRBV25-1; d_gene: -; j_gene: TRBJ2-4; len: 13; CDR3nt: TGTGCCAGCAGTGACAGCGGCAAAAACATTCAGTACTTC; CDR3aa: CASSDSGKNIQYF
abundance: -; v_gene: TRBV5-1; d_gene: -; j_gene: TRBJ1-5; len: 15; CDR3nt: TGCGCCAGCAGCTTGGGTACAGGGTCCATGAAGCCCCAGCATTTT; CDR3aa: CASSLGTGSMKPQHF
abundance: -; v_gene: TRBV5-6; d_gene: -; j_gene: TRBJ1-2; len: 14; CDR3nt: TGTGCCAGCACCTCGGCGGGGGTCCCCTATGGCTACACCTTC; CDR3aa: CASTSAGVPYGYTF
abundance: -; v_gene: TRBV10-1; d_gene: TRBD1; j_gene: TRBJ2-2; len: 19; CDR3nt: TGCGCCAGCAGTGTGCTGCCCGGGACAGGGGGCTGGAGCACCGGGGAGCTGTTTTTT; CDR3aa: CASSVLPGTGGWSTGELFF
abundance: -; v_gene: TRBV18; d_gene: TRBD1; j_gene: TRBJ1-4; len: 15; CDR3nt: TGTGCCAGCTCACCACAGGGGACAGGGAATGAAAAACTGTTTTTT; CDR3aa: CASSPQGTGNEKLFF
abundance: -; v_gene: TRBV6-5; d_gene: -; j_gene: TRBJ2-1; len: 14; CDR3nt: TGTGCCAGCAGTTACCTTTTTAGCGAGGGTGAGCAGTTCTTC; CDR3aa: CASSYLFSEGEQFF
abundance: -; v_gene: TRBV27; d_gene: -; j_gene: TRBJ1-5; len: 15; CDR3nt: -; CDR3aa: CASSFLAGGNQPQHF
abundance: -; v_gene: TRBV27; d_gene: TRBD1; j_gene: TRBJ2-7; len: 14; CDR3nt: TGTGCCAGCAGTTGGCGGACAGGGGGCTACGAGCAGTACTTC; CDR3aa: CASSWRTGGYEQYF
abundance: -; v_gene: TRBV5-1; d_gene: TRBD2; j_gene: TRBJ2-5; len: 18; CDR3nt: TGCGCCAGCAGCTTGATTGCGGGAGGGCCTGGAAGCCAAGAGACCCAGTACTTC; CDR3aa: CASSLIAGGPGSQETQYF
abundance: few; v_gene: TRBV19; d_gene: -; j_gene: TRBJ2-2; len: 15; CDR3nt: TGTGCCAGTAGATCGACAGGTCGGAACACCGGGGAGCTGTTTTTT; CDR3aa: CASRSTGRNTGELFF
abundance: -; v_gene: TRBV5-6; d_gene: TRBD2; j_gene: TRBJ2-1; len: 16; CDR3nt: TGTGCCAGCAGCTTGGGCAGCGGGAGGACCCACAATGAGCAGTTCTTC; CDR3aa: CASSLGSGRTHNEQFF
abundance: -; v_gene: TRBV6-6; d_gene: TRBD1; j_gene: TRBJ2-7; len: 14; CDR3nt: TGTGCCAGCAGTCTGGACAGGGTTAGTAACGAGCAGTACTTC; CDR3aa: CASSLDRVSNEQYF
abundance: -; v_gene: TRBV2; d_gene: -; j_gene: TRBJ1-5; len: 18; CDR3nt: TGTGCCAGCAGTACAGATATTGTGGGGGCGGGTAGCAATCAGCCCCAGCATTTT; CDR3aa: CASSTDIVGAGSNQPQHF
abundance: -; v_gene: TRBV10-1; d_gene: -; j_gene: TRBJ1-2; len: 13; CDR3nt: TGCGCCAGCAGTGCGCAGAACGCCTATGGCTACACCTTC; CDR3aa: CASSAQNAYGYTF
abundance: -; v_gene: TRBV5-6; d_gene: -; j_gene: TRBJ2-1; len: 15; CDR3nt: TGTGCCAGCAGCTTGGTGTTGTGGGCGGGGAATGAGCAGTTCTTC; CDR3aa: CASSLVLWAGNEQFF
abundance: -; v_gene: TRBV28; d_gene: -; j_gene: TRBJ1-5; len: 16; CDR3nt: TGTGCCAGCAGTCCGGTTCGGACTTTTATGAATCAGCCCCAGCATTTT; CDR3aa: CASSPVRTFMNQPQHF
abundance: -; v_gene: TRBV27; d_gene: -; j_gene: TRBJ1-1; len: 13; CDR3nt: TGTGCCAGCAGCTCACTCAAAGACAGTGAAGCTTTCTTT; CDR3aa: CASSSLKDSEAFF